This T cell receptor beta chain derives from a study of graft-versus-host responses after intestinal transplantation (dated by TCRdb to the early 2020s). In the study overall: The transplants that recipients received were multivisceral, liver-intestinal, or isolated intestinal. All recipients received anti-thymocyte globulin induction followed by maintenance tacrolimus and steroids for two to four years. Bulk TCR-beta CDR3 sequencing was used to track graft-versus-host and host-versus-graft alloreactive T cell clones in the graft, circulation and bone marrow after intestinal transplantation. Alloreactive clones were identified by sequencing pre-transplant mixed lymphocyte reaction products and comparing them with unstimulated pre-transplant donor and recipient T cells. The cohort enrolled 24 intestinal transplant recipients, one of whom was a retransplant, and 3 patients without pretransplant specimens were excluded. A peak of at least 4% donor T cells among recipient peripheral blood mononuclear cells was the definition used for donor T cell macrochimerism. Samples from three later patients were sequenced in-house on an Illumina MiSeq with MiXCR processing rather than by the commercial service.

As regards this clone: What this receptor recognizes is not known. The record has no base qualities; no much larger clone is one base away.

Results the study describes overall, beyond this receptor: The relatively low number and heterogeneity of intestinal transplant patients limited the conclusions. GvH clones were detected in recipient bone marrow, and some of these GvH clones were observed earlier in ileal mucosa or blood, consistent with an intestinal mucosal origin. Patients with donor T cell macrochimerism had high GvH to HvG T cell clonal ratios in their allografts. Early after transplant, declines in HvG clones were associated with peak levels of circulating GvH clones.

The library was generated by the immunoSEQ multiplex PCR assay. For most patients, genomic DNA was subjected to high-throughput TCR-beta CDR3 sequencing by Adaptive Biotechnologies. The published analysis was carried out like this. Adaptive's ImmunoSEQ software supplied the TCR sequencing data for around 17 patients, while MiXCR and VDJtools were used to process a few other patients. Because the origin of CDR3 nucleotide sequences shared between donor and recipient could not be assigned, those sequences were removed. To be classed as alloreactive, a clone needed at least 2-fold expansion over unstimulated cells and a minimum CFSE-low frequency of 0.002% (template counts) or 0.001% (read counts). A clone was considered mappable if detected in the sequenced pre-transplant spleen, lymph node, or MLR CFSE-low populations of the donor or recipient. Cumulative frequency of alloreactive clones was calculated as a percentage of all sequences weighted by copy number. The source is immuneACCESS, and TCRdb retained only in-frame sequences with V and J called. Part of the clones is not carried over; for the studies checked, unresolved V genes explain less than half of this, and the remainder is unexplained. V and J calls and clone size are those listed in that table; D and trimming were worked out from the DNA. This sample gives tens of thousands of clones in total; more than 90% of them show up just once. The ten largest make up 0.65% to 0.95% of the sample.

Deletion took 5 bases off V and 2 bases off J, with a span of 9 bases between the germline ends. The germline V gene encodes CDR1 MNHEY and CDR2 SMNVEV (reference sequence). The CDR3 goes from the cysteine to the phenylalanine over 13 residues. This entry keeps only the CDR3 DNA: 39 bases, framed from base 1. In the first month after transplant, blood samples were collected up to 4 times, and after that at least monthly when available. The sequencing used PBMCs, collected 16 days after intestinal transplant. This TCR came from a human patient who received an intestinal transplant, so some T cells may come from the graft donor. Recombination joined TRBV27 with TRBJ2-5; the D gene is not confidently resolved. The nucleotide sequence is given as TGTGCCAGCAGTCCTATCCTACAAGAGACCCAGTACTTC. It specifies CASSPILQETQYF.